This T cell receptor (beta chain) derives from a study of CD8+ T cells in alopecia areata. Study information: Graft recipients were approximately 7-11-week-old female C3H/HeJ mice, and donor skin originated from approximately 6-12-month-old C3H/HeJ mice with spontaneous alopecia.

About this clone: Its antigen is not known. Each gene name is a mouse one.

Study-level findings and limits: Between patients, shared TCR sequences were less clear than in mice. This was possibly due in part to HLA diversity in the patient population. Sequencing of scalp samples also includes resident alphabeta T cells from normal skin.

Sequencing used cDNA as its template, made by extracting RNA and reverse transcribing it. Libraries were prepared by immunoSEQ multiplex PCR; TCRdb keeps only in-frame clonotypes and omits some of them. This record lists about 2,700 clones, none seen once only, and the top ten clones contain around 49%. The clonotype was recovered from a C3H/HeJ mouse with alopecia areata. The MHC haplotype of this mouse line is H2-k. Sequencing used lesional skin.

CDR3 sequence reads: CAWSPLLGDQDTQYF. CDR3 bases read: TGTGCCTGGAGTCCTCTCCTGGGGGACCAAGAC. The chain joins TRBV31 to TRBJ2-5, with 7 bases lining up with TRBD2. The sequenced fragment ends 4 residues before the CDR3 boundary, so the rest is inferred from the germline J gene. The CDR3 loop spans 15 amino acids. V lost 1 base to trimming and J lost 1 base; unmatched junction nucleotides: 5. CDR1 is GKSSPN, CDR2 SITVG, per germline. Variable domain in full (rest from reference TRBV31 and TRBJ2-5): AQTIHQWPVAEIKAVGSPLSLGCTIKGKSSPNLYWYWQATGGTLQQLFYSITVGQVESVVQLNLSASRPKDDQFILSTEKLLLSHSGFYLCAWSPLLGDQDTQYFGPGTRLLVL.